This T cell receptor beta chain was identified during a study of blood T cell repertoires in COVID-19. Study at large: Samples of COVID-19 (acute and convalescent) were obtained from the United States, Italy and Spain. T cells, B-cell-depleted T cells, or PBMCs supplied cDNA or gDNA.

The protocol was immunoSEQ multiplex PCR, while the TCRdb copy is restricted to in-frame clones and leaves out a portion. Here the sample spans 70,000 or so clones, 85% to 90% being singletons. The ends lost 3 bases at V and 5 bases at J; junction bases unmatched: 5. The CDR3 contains 16 residues. Germline lookup yields CDR1 SGDLS and CDR2 YYNGEE. V gene TRBV9 combines with J gene TRBJ2-1, with TRBD2 identical over 13 bases. The clonotype was recovered from an elderly man with acute or convalescent COVID-19. The sequencing input was peripheral blood. CDR3 DNA: TGTGCCAGCAGCGCCCACGGGACTAGCGGGAACAATGAGCAGTTCTTC. Amino acid sequence: CASSAHGTSGNNEQFF.